A single sample gave rise to the 18 T cell receptor beta chains below, sequenced in a study of beta chain features in type 1 diabetes. The isolated RNA, all of it, was reverse transcribed, so expressed TCRB transcripts were what got sequenced. Repertoires were generated with immunoSEQ multiplex PCR, while TCRdb's copy carries only in-frame clones and drops some. This table holds a few hundred thousand clones, around 26% found once. The sample taken for sequencing was central memory CD4+ T cells from blood. The source of these receptors is a man aged 25 to 40 in good health.

The genes are TRBV7-9 and TRBJ1-2; D ambiguous. Per the germline V gene, CDR1 is SEHNR and CDR2 is FQNEAQ (reference sequence). The length of the CDR3 is 12 residues. The V end lost 1 base, the J end lost 6 bases, and 6 bases lay between the germline ends. The CDR3 reads CASSLDGHGYTF. CDR3 nucleotides: TGTGCCAGCAGCTTAGACGGTCATGGCTACACCTTC.

This clone was seen a handful of times. The V call is TRBV30, the J call TRBJ1-5; a possible D gene is TRBD1 (5 bases). Germline lookup yields CDR1 GTSNPN and CDR2 SVGIG (reference sequence). CDR3 length: 14 residues. Between the trimmed V and J ends, which lost 4 bases and 1 base, there was a span of 11 bases. The CDR3 protein is CAWMDQGSNQPQHF. CDR3 nucleotides: TGTGCCTGGATGGATCAGGGAAGCAATCAGCCCCAGCATTTT.

J is TRBJ1-2 and V is TRBV25-1; D remains ambiguous. CDR1 is MGHDK, CDR2 SYGVNS, per germline. This CDR3 spans 11 amino acids. V was shortened by 6 bases and J by 4 bases, with 6 bases between the two germline ends. As DNA, the CDR3 is TGTGCCAGCAGGTTGGGCTATGGCTACACCTTC. It is translated as CASRLGYGYTF.

The chain carries TRBV15 and TRBJ2-1; TRBD2 is a possible D gene (5 bases). The V gene lost 2 bases and the J gene lost 3 bases, with 11 bases spanning the gap. The CDR3 spans 15 residues. Germline V CDR1 and CDR2: LNHNV, YYDKDF (reference sequence). CDR3 nucleotide sequence: TGTGCCACCAGCAGACGGACTGGGGACTACAATGAGCAGTTCTTC. Translated: CATSRRTGDYNEQFF.

This clone was recorded at least ten times. V usage is TRBV6-1 and J usage is TRBJ2-1; 9 positions match TRBD2. Germline CDR1 is MNHNS and CDR2 is SASEGT. After removal of 1 base from V and 12 bases from J, the junction contained 13 bases not matched to a gene. The CDR3 has 16 residues. Here the CDR3 reads CASSEGSSGGRIAQFF. The CDR3 DNA sequence: TGTGCCAGCAGTGAAGGAAGTAGCGGGGGAAGGATTGCGCAGTTCTTC.

This chain uses TRBV5-1 with TRBJ2-2; 7 nucleotides match TRBD1. J was trimmed by 7 bases and V by 0 bases; bases with no gene match: 3. The CDR3 has 14 amino acids. Germline V gene lookup returns CDR1 SGHRS and CDR2 YFSETQ. CDR3 nucleotides: TGCGCCAGCAGCTTGGCGACAGGGTTCGGGGAGCTGTTTTTT. Translating gives CASSLATGFGELFF.

This clone has a single count. The rearrangement uses TRBV5-1 and TRBJ2-1; maybe TRBD1 (8 bases). V gave up 4 bases and J gave up 9 bases, with 20 bases separating them. The germline V gene has CDR1 SGHRS and CDR2 YFSETQ. The CDR3 covers 15 residues. CDR3 sequence: CASSQTQGGLAEQFF. The DNA for the CDR3 is TGCGCCAGCAGCCAAACACAGGGGGGGCTGGCTGAGCAGTTCTTC.

The chain joins TRBV18 to TRBJ2-7; maybe TRBD1 (6 bases). From germline, CDR1 is KGHSH and CDR2 LQKENI. CDR3 length: 13 residues. V shed 5 bases and J shed 5 bases, with 13 bases lying between them. CDR3: CASSGRQVNEQYF. The DNA of the CDR3 is TGTGCCAGCTCAGGTAGACAGGTAAACGAGCAGTACTTC.

This clone has more than one count but fewer than ten. The chain links TRBV28 to TRBJ2-1; no clear D gene. V was pared by 8 bases and J by 10 bases, with 18 bases between. Per the germline V gene, CDR1 is MDHEN and CDR2 is SYDVKM. The CDR3 length is 13 residues. CDR3 region: CASHDERAREQFF. CDR3 nucleotide sequence: TGTGCCAGCCATGATGAGAGAGCACGGGAGCAGTTCTTC.

The J gene is TRBJ2-1, the V gene TRBV12-5; 9 bases align to TRBD2. Losses at the gene ends were 1 base for V and 7 bases for J; bases not matched to a gene: 2. CDR1 LGHNT and CDR2 FRNRAP come from the germline V gene. The CDR3 length is 14 residues. CDR3 DNA: TGTGCTAGTGGTTTGGGACTAGCGGCGAATGAGCAGTTCTTC. It encodes CASGLGLAANEQFF. The whole variable domain, filled in from reference TRBV12-5 and TRBJ2-1, reads DARVTQTPRHKVTEMGQEVTMRCQPILGHNTVFWYRQTMMQGLELLAYFRNRAPLDDSGMPKDRFSAEMPDATLATLKIQPSEPRDSAVYFCASGLGLAANEQFFGPGTRLTVL.

This chain links TRBV18 with TRBJ2-1, with TRBD2 matching 7 bases. The CDR3 consists of 14 residues. The V segment lost 3 bases and the J segment 5 bases; nucleotides outside the gene matches: 4. CDR1 is KGHSH and CDR2 is LQKENI in the germline V gene. The CDR3 protein is CASSPQRDNNEQFF. DNA for the CDR3: TGTGCCAGCTCACCCCAGCGGGATAACAATGAGCAGTTCTTC.

The rearrangement uses TRBV27 and TRBJ2-7; the D gene is possibly TRBD1 (6 bases). Looked up from germline, CDR1 is MNHEY and CDR2 is SMNVEV (reference sequence). The V and J ends lost 5 bases and 2 bases respectively, with 16 bases between them. The length of the CDR3 is 15 residues. CDR3 in DNA: TGTGCCAGCAGTCCGACCAAGACAGGAACCTACGAGCAGTACTTC. The encoded protein is CASSPTKTGTYEQYF.

The CDR3 protein is CASSLGTSGTWGETQYF. The CDR3 coding sequence is TGTGCCAGCAGCTTAGGGACTAGCGGAACATGGGGAGAGACCCAGTACTTC. The rearrangement joins TRBV7-2 to TRBJ2-5, with TRBD2 identical over 10 bases. CDR3 length: 17 amino acids. CDR1 and CDR2 from the germline V gene are SGHTA and FQGNSA. Losses at the gene ends were 1 base for V and 4 bases for J; bases not matched to a gene: 9.

The J gene is TRBJ2-2, the V gene TRBV7-9; D uncertain. Trimming removed 5 bases at V and 3 bases at J, with 13 bases between. Germline CDR1 and CDR2: SEHNR and FQNEAQ (reference sequence). The CDR3 extends over 15 amino acids. The CDR3 DNA sequence: TGTGCCAGCAGCCCGGACGGCTTGCACACCGGGGAGCTGTTTTTT. Encoded protein: CASSPDGLHTGELFF.

The rearrangement joins TRBV30 to TRBJ1-5; the match to TRBD1 covers 7 bases. The V segment lost 0 bases and the J segment 7 bases; nucleotides outside the gene matches: 6. Germline V gives CDR1 GTSNPN, CDR2 SVGIG (reference sequence). The CDR3 runs 14 residues. In DNA, the CDR3 is TGTGCCTGGAGTGTGTCCAGGGGGGGACAGCCCCAGCATTTT. Its translation: CAWSVSRGGQPQHF. The full variable domain, its missing parts supplied by reference TRBV30 and TRBJ1-5, is SQTIHQWPATLVQPVGSPLSLECTVEGTSNPNLYWYRQAAGRGLQLLFYSVGIGQISSEVPQNLSASRPQDRQFILSSKKLLLSDSGFYLCAWSVSRGGQPQHFGDGTRLSIL.

The chain combines TRBV28 with TRBJ2-6, with TRBD1 as a possible D gene (6 bases). Germline-derived CDR1 and CDR2 are MDHEN and SYDVKM. The CDR3 totals 18 residues. V was pared by 2 bases and J by 0 bases, with 14 bases between. For the CDR3, the DNA is TGTGCCAGCAGTTTAGGGGGACACTATGCCTCTGGGGCCAACGTCCTGACTTTC. Translating gives CASSLGGHYASGANVLTF. The full variable domain, in which reference TRBV28 and TRBJ2-6 provide the parts outside the CDR3, is DVKVTQSSRYLVKRTGEKVFLECVQDMDHENMFWYRQDPGLGLRLIYFSYDVKMKEKGDIPEGYSVSREKKERFSLILESASTNQTSMYLCASSLGGHYASGANVLTFGAGSRLTVL.

This clone was counted between two and nine times. The rearrangement uses TRBV30 and TRBJ1-4, with D unclear. CDR3 length equals 13 residues. CDR1 is GTSNPN, CDR2 SVGIG, per germline (reference sequence). V gave up 0 bases and J gave up 7 bases, with 9 bases separating them. This CDR3 is CAWSVRAVEKLFF. As DNA, the CDR3 is TGTGCCTGGAGTGTACGGGCTGTTGAAAAACTGTTTTTT.

The chain employs TRBV7-9 and TRBJ2-3; 8 positions agree with TRBD1. The CDR3 is 14 amino acids. V lost 3 bases to trimming and J lost 5 bases; unmatched junction nucleotides: 4. CDR1 is SEHNR, CDR2 FQNEAQ, per germline (reference sequence). CDR3 loop: CASSFQGAEDTQYF. The DNA of the CDR3 is TGTGCCAGCAGCTTTCAGGGGGCCGAAGATACGCAGTATTTT.